What follows describes a single TCR beta chain. The target antigen is unknown. The data were taken from a study of CD8 T cells in ankylosing spondylitis. Study-level points and caveats: There was a TCR beta motif, made of eight highly homologous variants, that appeared characteristic of ankylosing spondylitis blood.

In germline, CDR1 is SEHNR, CDR2 FQNEAQ (reference sequence). CDR3 length equals 13 residues. The V end lost 10 bases, the J end lost 4 bases, and 13 bases lay between the germline ends. Library preparation for TCR beta used quantitative 5'-RACE with molecular barcodes. TCRdb reanalysed the 5' RACE reads using MiXCR and keeps one entry per CDR3 protein. The sample holds under 200,000 distinct CDR3 sequences, approximately 9% seen once. Sequenced sample: blood, either unsorted or a sorted T cell fraction (not recorded which). The TCR was taken from a female donor with ankylosing spondylitis or in good health (not recorded which). The V call is TRBV7-9, the J call TRBJ2-2; tentative D call: TRBD1 (6 bases). CDR3 region: CATLTGPTGELFF. CDR3 DNA sequence: TGTGCCACACTGACAGGACCCACCGGGGAGCTGTTTTTT.